These 18 T cell receptor beta chains originate from one sample sequenced in a study of T cell responses to AZD1222 COVID-19 vaccine. The method was immunoSEQ multiplex PCR; TCRdb's version includes in-frame clones alone and lacks a portion of them. Here the sample spans 110,000 to 150,000 clones, approximately 90% being singletons. Source: peripheral blood, taken on day 0 of AZD1222 vaccination. The receptors were gathered from an adult in good health.

The rearrangement uses TRBV18 and TRBJ1-1; TRBD1 aligns across 7 bases. The trim removed 9 bases at V and 1 base at J, leaving 8 bases unmatched. The CDR3 contains 14 residues. CDR1 is KGHSH and CDR2 is LQKENI in the germline V gene. As DNA, the CDR3 is TGTGCCAGTTCTCGGGACAGAAAGAACACTGAAGCTTTCTTT. Translation: CASSRDRKNTEAFF.

This clone occurred a few times. The junction departs from the called germline gene at one end, perhaps through a read error. The V and J genes are TRBV18 and TRBJ2-1; 9 nucleotides match TRBD2. Germline V lookup: CDR1 KGHSH, CDR2 LQKENI. The CDR3 has 19 residues. CDR3 region: CATSPFSGSGSYLYNEQFF. The CDR3 DNA follows: TGTGCCACCTCACCATTTTCGGGTAGCGGGAGTTATCTCTACAATGAGCAGTTCTTC.

This clone has more than one count but fewer than ten. The rearrangement links TRBV4-1 to TRBJ2-6; TRBD1 aligns across 7 bases. V shed 3 bases and J 4 bases; nucleotides not matched to a gene: 9. The CDR3 loop spans 17 amino acids. CDR1 MGHRA and CDR2 YSYEKL come from the germline V gene. CDR3 in DNA: TGCGCCAGCAGCCAGCGAACAGGGGTTACAGGGGCCAACGTCCTGACTTTC. The encoded protein is CASSQRTGVTGANVLTF.

V is TRBV25-1 and J is TRBJ2-1, with TRBD2 as a possible D gene (5 bases). The CDR3 consists of 13 residues. V lost 6 bases and J 7 bases, leaving 13 bases between the germline ends. Germline V gene sequence: CDR1 MGHDK, CDR2 SYGVNS. CDR3 DNA: TGTGCCAGCAGCCCGGCTGAGGGAAATGAGCAGTTCTTC. Residues: CASSPAEGNEQFF.

This chain links TRBV5-1 with TRBJ2-2; D may be TRBD1 (6 bases). Germline CDR1 SGHRS, CDR2 YFSETQ. The CDR3 spans 15 residues. Trimming took 1 base from V and 3 from J, leaving 10 bases between them. The CDR3 DNA sequence: TGCGCCAGCAGCTTGCCAGGGGTTGACACCGGGGAGCTGTTTTTT. Protein: CASSLPGVDTGELFF.

The genes are TRBV4-2 and TRBJ2-1; 9 bases match TRBD2. V gave up 4 bases and J gave up 9 bases; unmatched junction bases: 4. Germline V lookup: CDR1 LGHNA, CDR2 YNFKEQ. CDR3 length: 13 residues. CDR3 loop: CASSLGLATEQFF. DNA for the CDR3: TGTGCCAGCAGCCTGGGACTAGCTACTGAGCAGTTCTTC.

The V call is TRBV10-3, the J call TRBJ2-7; D gene unclear. The CDR3 has 13 residues. V was pared by 2 bases and J by 4 bases, with 9 bases between. Germline values: CDR1 ENHRY, CDR2 SYGVKD. The CDR3 spells CAISEGAGYEQYF. The CDR3, as DNA: TGTGCCATCAGTGAGGGCGCAGGTTACGAGCAGTACTTC.

This clone was seen more than once but under ten times. V and J are TRBV6-4 and TRBJ1-6, with TRBD1 as a possible D gene (6 bases). Looked up from germline, CDR1 is MRHNA and CDR2 is SNTAGT. The V end was cut by 3 bases, the J end by 11 bases, with 14 bases between. This CDR3 comprises 14 residues. CDR3 nucleotides: TGTGCCAGCAGTGAACGGCGCAGGGGAACACCCCTCCACTTT. The encoded protein is CASSERRRGTPLHF.

The chain employs TRBV5-1 and TRBJ1-1, with 7 bases fitting TRBD1. Trimming removed 3 bases from V and 10 bases from J; junction bases left unmatched: 12. Germline CDR1 reads SGHRS; CDR2 reads YFSETQ. The CDR3 consists of 14 residues. The CDR3 is CASSSIQGTRRAFF. The CDR3 DNA is TGCGCCAGCAGCTCCATACAGGGGACGCGGAGAGCTTTCTTT.

Worth noting for this clone: Additional DNA sequences in this sample encode the identical CDR3. The V call is TRBV5-6, the J call TRBJ2-7, with D possibly matching TRBD2 (5 bases). Trimming shortened V by 2 bases and J by 2 bases, and 8 bases separated the two germline ends. This CDR3 has 13 residues. Germline V gene sequence: CDR1 SGHDT, CDR2 YYEEEE. CDR3 amino acids: CASSFLLAYEQYF. CDR3 bases: TGTGCCAGCAGCTTCCTACTAGCCTACGAGCAGTACTTC.

The chain is built from TRBV27 and TRBJ2-7; D possibly corresponds to TRBD1 (7 bases). Looked up from germline, CDR1 is MNHEY and CDR2 is SMNVEV (reference sequence). CDR3 size: 13 residues. V was clipped by 3 bases and J by 5 bases, with 11 bases between them. CDR3 residues: CASSFQGGNEQYF. The CDR3 region has the DNA TGTGCCAGCAGTTTTCAGGGGGGAAACGAGCAGTACTTC.

The chain joins TRBV18 to TRBJ1-4; D unclear. The CDR3 runs 16 residues. Germline CDR1 KGHSH, CDR2 LQKENI. Trimming stripped 6 bases from V and 6 bases from J, with 20 bases between. The CDR3 DNA sequence: TGTGCCAGCTCGCAAAATCTTCATGCGGCGGATGAAAAACTGTTTTTT. Amino acids: CASSQNLHAADEKLFF. Based on the CDR3 plus reference TRBV18 and TRBJ1-4, the full variable domain is NAGVMQNPRHLVRRRGQEARLRCSPMKGHSHVYWYRQLPEEGLKFMVYLQKENIIDESGMPKERFSAEFPKEGPSILRIQQVVRGDSAAYFCASSQNLHAADEKLFFGSGTQLSVL.

The rearrangement links TRBV7-2 to TRBJ1-6; D is perhaps TRBD1 (6 bases). This CDR3 has 15 residues. Germline CDR1 and CDR2: SGHTA and FQGNSA. V dropped 4 bases and J dropped 7 bases, with 14 bases sitting between them. CDR3 sequence (DNA): TGTGCCAGCAGCTCCCGGGGGGGGCCGAATTCACCCCTCCACTTT. It specifies CASSSRGGPNSPLHF.

The chain joins TRBV19 to TRBJ1-6; D unclear. CDR1 and CDR2 from the germline V gene are LNHDA and SQIVND (reference sequence). Trimming removed 0 bases at V and 7 bases at J, with 1 base between. The CDR3 length is 12 residues. The CDR3 here is CASSIENSPLHF. CDR3 nucleotide sequence: TGTGCCAGTAGTATAGAGAATTCACCCCTCCACTTT.

This rearrangement joins TRBV18 to TRBJ2-2, with D unclear. Germline-derived CDR1 and CDR2 are KGHSH and LQKENI. Trimming took off 3 bases at V and 0 bases at J, with 8 bases between the two ends. The CDR3 is made up of 15 amino acids. The CDR3 region is CASSPRYANTGELFF. DNA of the CDR3: TGTGCCAGCTCACCTCGCTACGCGAACACCGGGGAGCTGTTTTTT.

This clone has just one count. The V gene is TRBV6-5, the J gene TRBJ1-2; D not certain. Per the germline V gene, CDR1 is MNHEY and CDR2 is SVGAGI. Trimming pared 0 bases from V and 5 bases from J, leaving 13 bases between. The CDR3 spans 15 residues. The CDR3 DNA is TGTGCCAGCAGTTACTCGCACACTTTGGGATATGGCTACACCTTC. Protein product: CASSYSHTLGYGYTF.

The chain has TRBV28 and TRBJ2-5, with a possible D match to TRBD1 (6 bases). This CDR3 is 14 amino acids long. CDR1 is MDHEN, CDR2 SYDVKM, per germline. Deletions cut 4 bases from V and 7 bases from J, with 16 bases between. The CDR3 spells CASSSPWGRVTQYF. CDR3 DNA sequence: TGTGCCAGCAGTTCTCCGTGGGGGCGGGTGACCCAGTACTTC.

This chain links TRBV18 with TRBJ1-1, with D uncertain. This CDR3 spans 13 amino acids. The ends were cut back, 6 bases at V and 9 bases at J, with 17 bases in the middle. Germline V gene sequence: CDR1 KGHSH, CDR2 LQKENI. This CDR3 reads CASSISTRGQAFF. The CDR3 bases are TGTGCCAGCTCTATCTCTACCAGAGGTCAAGCTTTCTTT.